The rows below give T cell receptor beta chains drawn from one sample of a study of blood T cell repertoires in COVID-19. This table comes from immunoSEQ multiplex PCR, and its TCRdb copy is limited to in-frame clones, with some not included. The sample records 100,000 to 150,000 clones, around four fifths being singletons. The sample consisted of peripheral blood. The receptor set was obtained from a man of 80 years or more with COVID-19, enrolled during active disease. The conserved cysteine and the conserved F or W are not part of the CDR3 here. The order of the fields is D gene, CDR3 length, V gene, clone size, CDR3 protein. The D gene is left open where the match is weak. Clone size is given for some rows only: seen once, a few or many times, or a class if the clone is expanded.

>.|12|TRBV28|.
ASSGASGENEQF
>TRBD1|13|TRBV28|.
ASSFWTGRGYEQY
>.|12|TRBV4-2|.
ASSQEIDFHEQY
>TRBD1|14|TRBV9|many
ASSVGTGGGTGELF
>TRBD1|15|TRBV7-8|.
ASSLAWDNRGRDGYT
>TRBD2|11|TRBV29-1|.
SVESGGRETQY
>.|13|TRBV5-4|.
ASSFGQTDTNEQF
>TRBD2|13|TRBV6-6|few
ASSTAGGLSDTQY
>.|14|TRBV28|.
ASSYDSLPDYNEQF
>TRBD1|13|TRBV28|few
ASSSDRGWADTQY
>.|12|TRBV7-9|.
ASSLSSYNSPLH
>.|12|TRBV4-3|few
ASSRARGEDEAF
>.|13|TRBV7-9|.
ASDIGAGANTEAF
>.|11|TRBV30|.
AWSLQGRVGYT
>TRBD1|11|TRBV5-1|.
ASSLSPDRGDF
>.|10|TRBV5-4|.
ASSWRTVGYT
>.|12|TRBV10-2|.
ASSDTVMNTEAF
>.|10|TRBV10-3|.
AARAADSPLH
>TRBD2|19|TRBV3-1/TRBV3-2|.
ASSQAPGLAGGGDMADTQY
>.|12|TRBV28|.
ASLGDKTSYEQY